This TCR beta chain was retrieved from a study of long-term antiretroviral therapy in people with HIV. Findings and caveats of the study: Among HIV repertoires, CDR3 length ranges were narrower than those of controls. Therapy changes, viral resistance and ART adherence were not documented in the available data.

Trimming shortened V by 4 bases and J by 0 bases, and 10 bases separated the two germline ends. Germline loops: CDR1 MGHRA, CDR2 YSYEKL. This CDR3 spans 15 amino acids. Running of the v3.0 immunoSEQ assay took place at survey level. Measured with immunoSEQ multiplex PCR; TCRdb has only the in-frame clones, and not every one. The sample carries 29,000 or so clones, about 94% recorded once. In regard to this clone: Its antigen is undetermined.

The specimen was unsorted PBMCs, collected almost 6.6 years after starting antiretroviral therapy. The rearrangement links TRBV4-1 to TRBJ2-1, with D possibly TRBD1 on 5 matching bases. The source of this sequence is a woman between 40 and 55 years old with HIV. For the CDR3, the DNA is TGCGCCAGCAGCCCTCAGGGATACTCCTACAATGAGCAGTTCTTC. Translation gives CASSPQGYSYNEQFF.